This is a list of T cell receptor beta chains from one sample in a study of naive and memory T cell subsets. Via MiXCR, TCRdb re-called the UMI-ligation and nested PCR reads, giving one row per CDR3 protein. Of roughly 140,000 distinct CDR3 sequences in the sample, 15% to 25% were seen once. Material: naive CD8+ T cells from blood. These TCRs come from a human donor in good health. The CDR3 runs from the conserved cysteine through the conserved F or W. D genes are given only for firm matches. Size is stated for part of the rows, as once, few or many counts, or as a class when the clone is expanded.

NA	TRBV7-3	NA	TRBJ2-3	CASSVKNTDTQYF	TGTGCCAGCAGCGTAAAGAACACAGATACGCAGTATTTT
TRBD1	TRBV5-1	NA	TRBJ2-4	CASSSQGWENIQYF	TGCGCCAGCAGCTCACAGGGGTGGGAAAACATTCAGTACTTC
NA	TRBV5-5	few	TRBJ2-3	CASSRYGRDTQYF	TGTGCCAGCAGCCGTTATGGTCGCGATACGCAGTATTTT
TRBD2	TRBV11-2	NA	TRBJ2-1	CASSPSSGSRNEQFF	TGTGCCAGCAGCCCCAGCAGCGGGAGTAGGAATGAGCAGTTCTTC
TRBD1	TRBV29-1	few	TRBJ2-3	CSVEYRQGLGTDTQYF	TGCAGCGTTGAATACAGACAGGGTCTTGGCACAGATACGCAGTATTTT
NA	TRBV6-6	few	TRBJ2-5	CASSYSEGLETQYF	TGTGCCAGCAGTTACTCGGAGGGGCTGGAGACCCAGTACTTC
TRBD2	TRBV24-1	few	TRBJ2-1	CATSDWTSGAGEQFF	TGTGCCACCAGTGATTGGACTAGCGGGGCCGGAGAGCAGTTCTTC
NA	TRBV7-3	NA	TRBJ2-1	CASSDNNEQFF	TGTGCCAGCAGCGACAACAATGAGCAGTTCTTC
TRBD1	TRBV5-1	few	TRBJ2-3	CASSPGTGVDTQYF	TGCGCCAGCAGCCCCGGGACAGGGGTAGATACGCAGTATTTT
TRBD1	TRBV29-1	NA	TRBJ2-7	CSVEDRGTEGLFEQYF	TGCAGCGTTGAAGATCGAGGGACAGAAGGTCTCTTCGAGCAGTACTTC
NA	TRBV7-2	NA	TRBJ2-1	CASNPDPWSSYNEQFF	TGTGCCAGCAACCCAGACCCCTGGAGCTCCTACAATGAGCAGTTCTTC
NA	TRBV5-6	NA	TRBJ2-4	CASSLGRGSLDIQYF	TGTGCCAGCAGCTTGGGCAGGGGATCCCTAGACATTCAGTACTTC
NA	TRBV28	NA	TRBJ2-1	CASSFPDTRGGYNEQFF	TGTGCCAGCAGTTTCCCCGACACTAGAGGCGGATACAATGAGCAGTTCTTC
TRBD1	TRBV12-5	NA	TRBJ1-1	CASGFAQGADMNTEAFF	TGTGCTAGTGGTTTTGCTCAGGGGGCAGATATGAACACTGAAGCTTTCTTT
NA	TRBV28	NA	TRBJ2-3	CASTLAESTSTDTQYF	TGTGCCAGCACCTTAGCGGAAAGTACTAGCACAGATACGCAGTATTTT
TRBD1	TRBV7-9	NA	TRBJ1-6	CASTPTLTGANSPLHF	TGTGCCAGCACCCCGACGTTGACAGGGGCTAATTCACCCCTCCACTTT
TRBD1	TRBV2	NA	TRBJ2-5	CASSGTGNQETQYF	TGTGCCAGCAGTGGGACAGGGAACCAAGAGACCCAGTACTTC
NA	TRBV4-1	few	TRBJ2-7	CASSQPGAGQEQYF	TGCGCCAGCAGCCAACCCGGGGCAGGGCAGGAGCAGTACTTC
TRBD2	TRBV15	NA	TRBJ2-2	CATKREAYTGELFF	TGTGCCACGAAGCGGGAAGCTTACACCGGGGAGCTGTTTTTT
NA	TRBV28	few	TRBJ2-3	CASSLWTGTPPDTQYF	TGTGCCAGCAGTTTATGGACAGGTACTCCCCCAGATACGCAGTATTTT
TRBD1	TRBV15	few	TRBJ1-5	CATSSPDRVLRQPQHF	TGTGCCACCAGCAGTCCGGACAGGGTTCTGCGTCAGCCCCAGCATTTT
NA	TRBV7-8	NA	TRBJ2-2	CASSRTDYTGELFF	TGTGCCAGCAGCCGGACAGACTACACCGGGGAGCTGTTTTTT
NA	TRBV28	few	TRBJ1-1	CASCFLAWGDTEAFF	TGTGCCAGCTGTTTTTTAGCCTGGGGGGACACTGAAGCTTTCTTT
NA	TRBV13	NA	TRBJ2-7	CASSFADSYEQYF	TGTGCCAGCAGCTTTGCGGACTCCTACGAGCAGTACTTC
NA	TRBV29-1	NA	TRBJ2-1	CSVPSAGQNEQFF	TGCAGCGTTCCTTCGGCAGGGCAGAATGAGCAGTTCTTC
NA	TRBV28	many	TRBJ1-2	CASTQTSGIRGYTF	TGTGCCAGCACCCAGACTTCGGGGATACGTGGCTACACCTTC
TRBD1	TRBV20-1	few	TRBJ2-7	CSAMGGDRAYEQYF	TGCAGTGCTATGGGTGGGGACAGGGCTTACGAGCAGTACTTC
NA	TRBV5-6	NA	TRBJ1-5	CASSLAKGMVQPQHF	TGTGCCAGCAGCTTGGCCAAAGGGATGGTTCAGCCCCAGCATTTT
NA	TRBV5-5	NA	TRBJ1-2	CASSLNWTLRARWGYTF	TGTGCCAGCAGCTTGAATTGGACCCTTCGGGCCCGTTGGGGCTACACCTTC
NA	TRBV12-3/TRBV12-4	NA	TRBJ1-1	CASSLDRVFTEAFF	TGTGCCAGCAGTTTAGACAGGGTGTTCACTGAAGCTTTCTTT
NA	TRBV7-9	few	TRBJ2-1	CASSLGTSFDEQFF	TGTGCCAGCAGCTTAGGTACTAGTTTCGATGAGCAGTTCTTC
TRBD1	TRBV6-5	NA	TRBJ1-1	CASRWDRTNTEAFF	TGTGCCAGCAGATGGGACAGGACGAACACTGAAGCTTTCTTT
TRBD2	TRBV11-2	NA	TRBJ2-3	CASSPRLWAGGTGEWNTQYF	TGTGCCAGCAGCCCCCGGTTGTGGGCGGGAGGCACGGGGGAATGGAATACGCAGTATTTT
NA	TRBV27	NA	TRBJ2-1	CASSLEGGAYNEQFF	TGTGCCAGCAGTTTAGAGGGAGGCGCCTACAATGAGCAGTTCTTC
NA	TRBV28	NA	TRBJ2-2	CASSLVAGIDTGELFF	TGTGCCAGCAGTTTAGTCGCAGGGATCGACACCGGGGAGCTGTTTTTT
NA	TRBV5-1	few	TRBJ1-5	CASSQETGRGQPQHF	TGCGCCAGCAGCCAGGAAACGGGGCGCGGTCAGCCCCAGCATTTT
TRBD2	TRBV15	few	TRBJ2-7	CATRISSGSYEQYF	TGTGCCACCAGGATCTCTAGCGGGAGCTACGAGCAGTACTTC
NA	TRBV12-3/TRBV12-4	NA	TRBJ2-2	CASSLRQTHTGELFF	TGTGCCAGCAGTTTAAGGCAGACCCACACCGGGGAGCTGTTTTTT
TRBD2	TRBV5-1	NA	TRBJ2-7	CASSAGRGGRSYEQYF	TGCGCCAGCAGCGCGGGCAGGGGCGGGAGGTCCTACGAGCAGTACTTC
NA	TRBV9	many	TRBJ2-1	CASSVRDNEQFF	TGTGCCAGCAGCGTACGTGACAATGAGCAGTTCTTC
NA	TRBV4-3	few	TRBJ2-7	CASSQNREGSYEQYF	TGCGCCAGCAGCCAGAACAGGGAGGGCTCCTACGAGCAGTACTTC
TRBD1	TRBV2	few	TRBJ2-1	CASSERFGQGVNEQFF	TGTGCCAGCAGTGAACGGTTTGGACAGGGAGTCAATGAGCAGTTCTTC
TRBD1	TRBV5-1	few	TRBJ2-7	CASSHLPGQGNSYEQYF	TGCGCCAGCAGCCATCTTCCGGGACAGGGGAACTCCTACGAGCAGTACTTC
TRBD1	TRBV12-3/TRBV12-4	few	TRBJ2-1	CASSFSWDRVLYNEQFF	TGTGCCAGCAGTTTTTCTTGGGACAGGGTTCTGTACAATGAGCAGTTCTTC
NA	TRBV7-9	NA	TRBJ2-5	CASSTAAGFGETQYF	TGTGCCAGCAGCACCGCCGCGGGATTTGGAGAGACCCAGTACTTC
TRBD2	TRBV29-1	few	TRBJ2-7	CSVREGLGYEQYF	TGCAGCGTGCGGGAGGGCCTCGGTTACGAGCAGTACTTC
TRBD2	TRBV6-5	few	TRBJ2-1	CASSYVNLGGRAYNEQFF	TGTGCCAGCAGTTATGTAAATTTAGGCGGGAGAGCCTACAATGAGCAGTTCTTC
NA	TRBV21-1	NA	TRBJ2-7	CASSKPQGNSPYEQYF	TGTGCCAGCAGCAAACCACAGGGGAATAGCCCCTACGAGCAGTACTTC
TRBD1	TRBV7-9	few	TRBJ2-5	CASSFGTGIQETQYF	TGTGCCAGCAGCTTCGGGACAGGGATCCAAGAGACCCAGTACTTC
NA	TRBV7-9	few	TRBJ2-3	CASSPSDRTDTQYF	TGTGCCAGCAGCCCCAGTGACCGCACAGATACGCAGTATTTT
TRBD2	TRBV6-5	few	TRBJ2-3	CASSIQLAGGISDTQYF	TGTGCCAGCAGTATCCAACTAGCGGGAGGTATCAGCGATACGCAGTATTTT